This T cell receptor (beta chain) was obtained from a study of cytomegalovirus exposure and HLA in healthy donors. Study observations and caveats: In vitro checks showed that a few CMV-associated chains really do target CMV antigens. Diagnosis of cytomegalovirus status made by the classifier reportedly showed high specificity and sensitivity. What was likely a sequencing artifact was a cluster of highly shared sequence variants. Sequencing depth roughly uniform across donors was assumed in presence/absence analyses.

PCR amplification relied on 60 Vbeta primers (plus 13 Jbeta primers). Measured with immunoSEQ multiplex PCR; TCRdb has only the in-frame clones, and not every one. The table for this sample gives some 44,000 clones. Germline V lookup: CDR1 KGHSH, CDR2 LQKENI. The CDR3 runs 14 residues. Trimming cost V 0 bases and J 5 bases; bases outside gene matches: 4. On this clone itself: The antigen is undetermined.

Input material: PBMCs. This receptor was identified in a woman aged 25-40 years in good health and CMV-seronegative. This chain links TRBV18 with TRBJ2-7; 7 positions match TRBD2. As DNA, the CDR3 is TGTGCCAGCTCACCACCCGGGAGGTTGAACGAGCAGTACTTC. This gives the protein CASSPPGRLNEQYF. Full variable domain (rest looked up from reference TRBV18 and TRBJ2-7): NAGVMQNPRHLVRRRGQEARLRCSPMKGHSHVYWYRQLPEEGLKFMVYLQKENIIDESGMPKERFSAEFPKEGPSILRIQQVVRGDSAAYFCASSPPGRLNEQYFGPGTRLTVT.